This T cell receptor (beta chain) was sequenced for a study of T cell responses to AZD1222 COVID-19 vaccine. Study results and caveats: At study baseline, merely more than 5 AZD1222 recipients were seropositive.

As concerns this clone: The antigen remains unidentified.

Looked up from germline, CDR1 is SGDLS and CDR2 is YYNGEE. The CDR3 sequence is 14 residues long. V shed 3 bases and J shed 3 bases, with 10 bases lying between them. Here immunoSEQ multiplex PCR was the method, and the copy in TCRdb shows in-frame clones only, minus some. This table has 70,000 to 95,000 clones, around 92% appearing once. The clonotype originates from an adult in good health. This chain uses TRBV9 with TRBJ1-5; D is perhaps TRBD1 (5 bases). Sequenced here: peripheral blood, sampled on day 0 of MenACWY control vaccination. CDR3 nucleotide sequence: TGTGCCAGCAGCGACGACAGCCTCAATCAGCCCCAGCATTTT. This translates into CASSDDSLNQPQHF.